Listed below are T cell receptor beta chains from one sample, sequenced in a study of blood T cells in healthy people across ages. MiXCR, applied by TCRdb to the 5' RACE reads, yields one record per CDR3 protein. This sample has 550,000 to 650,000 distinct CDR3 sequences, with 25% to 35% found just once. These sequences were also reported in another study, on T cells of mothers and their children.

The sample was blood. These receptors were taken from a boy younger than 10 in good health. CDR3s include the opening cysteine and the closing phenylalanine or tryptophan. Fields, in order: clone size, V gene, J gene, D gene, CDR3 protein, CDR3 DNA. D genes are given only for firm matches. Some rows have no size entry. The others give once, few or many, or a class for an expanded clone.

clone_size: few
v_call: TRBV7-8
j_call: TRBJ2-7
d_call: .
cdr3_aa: CASSSADFAYEQYF
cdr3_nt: TGTGCCAGCAGCTCCGCCGACTTCGCCTACGAGCAGTACTTC

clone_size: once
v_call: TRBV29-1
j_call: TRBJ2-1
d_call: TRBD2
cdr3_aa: CSVDALIGRAFDEQFF
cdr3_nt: TGCAGCGTTGACGCGTTAATCGGGAGGGCCTTCGATGAGCAGTTCTTC

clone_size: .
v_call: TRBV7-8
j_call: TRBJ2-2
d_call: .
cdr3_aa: CASSFQWSGELFF
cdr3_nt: TGTGCCAGCAGCTTTCAGTGGTCCGGGGAGCTGTTTTTT

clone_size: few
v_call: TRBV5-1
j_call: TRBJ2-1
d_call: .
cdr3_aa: CASSSRIDRREQFF
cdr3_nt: TGCGCCAGCAGCTCACGAATAGACAGGAGGGAGCAGTTCTTC

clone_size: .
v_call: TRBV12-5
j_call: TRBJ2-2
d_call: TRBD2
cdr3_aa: CASGLVLAGGLTGELFF
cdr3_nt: TGTGCTAGTGGTTTGGTACTAGCGGGGGGGCTCACCGGGGAGCTGTTTTTT

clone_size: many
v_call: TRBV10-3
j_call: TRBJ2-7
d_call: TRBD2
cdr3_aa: CATELAGGGEQYF
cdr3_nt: TGTGCCACCGAACTAGCGGGAGGCGGGGAGCAGTACTTC

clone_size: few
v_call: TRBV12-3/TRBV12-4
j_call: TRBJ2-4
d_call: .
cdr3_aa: CASSLRVSKNIQYF
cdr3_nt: TGTGCCAGCAGTTTACGGGTTTCCAAAAACATTCAGTACTTC

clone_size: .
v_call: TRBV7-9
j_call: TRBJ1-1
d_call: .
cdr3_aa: CASSSTGVGTEAFF
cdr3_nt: TGTGCCAGCAGTAGTACGGGGGTCGGCACTGAAGCTTTCTTT

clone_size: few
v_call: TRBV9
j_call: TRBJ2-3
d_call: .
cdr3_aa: CASSGRDGHDTQYF
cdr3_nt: TGTGCCAGCAGCGGGCGTGATGGCCACGATACGCAGTATTTT

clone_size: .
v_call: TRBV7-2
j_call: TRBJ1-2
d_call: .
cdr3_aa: CASSRDQYYGYTF
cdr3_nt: TGTGCCAGCAGCCGAGACCAGTACTATGGCTACACCTTC

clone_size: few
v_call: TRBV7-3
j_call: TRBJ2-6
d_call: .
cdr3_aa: CASNKNSGANVLTF
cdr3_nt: TGTGCCAGCAACAAGAACTCTGGGGCCAACGTCCTGACTTTC

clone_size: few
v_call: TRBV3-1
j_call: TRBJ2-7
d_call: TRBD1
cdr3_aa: CASSSQGAAYEQYF
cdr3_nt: TGTGCCAGCAGCTCACAGGGGGCGGCCTACGAGCAGTACTTC

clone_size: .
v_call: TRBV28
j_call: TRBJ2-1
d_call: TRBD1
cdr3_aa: CASSSPGQPYNEQFF
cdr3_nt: TGTGCCAGCAGTTCACCGGGACAGCCCTACAATGAGCAGTTCTTC

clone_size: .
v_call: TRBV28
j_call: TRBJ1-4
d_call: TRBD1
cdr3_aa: CASSTGGITTTNEKLFF
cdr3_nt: TGTGCCAGTTCGACAGGGGGCATAACCACAACTAATGAAAAACTGTTTTTT

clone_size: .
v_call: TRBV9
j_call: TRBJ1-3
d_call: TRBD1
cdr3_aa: CASSEDRGDSGNTIYF
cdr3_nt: TGTGCCAGCAGCGAGGACAGGGGAGACTCTGGAAACACCATATATTTT

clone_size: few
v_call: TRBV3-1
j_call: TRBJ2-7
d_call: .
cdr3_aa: CASSQNKYEQYF
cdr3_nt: TGTGCCAGCAGCCAAAACAAATACGAGCAGTACTTC

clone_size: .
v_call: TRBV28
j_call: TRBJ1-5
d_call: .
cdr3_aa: CASSLWGRNQPQHF
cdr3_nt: TGTGCCAGCAGTTTATGGGGTCGGAATCAGCCCCAGCATTTT

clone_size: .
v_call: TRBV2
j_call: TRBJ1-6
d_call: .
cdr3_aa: CASSEEGVGSPLHF
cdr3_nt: TGTGCCAGCAGTGAGGAGGGGGTCGGGTCACCCCTCCACTTT

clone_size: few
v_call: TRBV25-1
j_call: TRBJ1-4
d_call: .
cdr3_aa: CASSEGGATNEKLFF
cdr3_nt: TGTGCCAGCAGTGAGGGGGGGGCAACTAATGAAAAACTGTTTTTT

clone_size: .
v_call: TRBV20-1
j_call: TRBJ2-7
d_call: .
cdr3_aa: CSAMWGPTYEQYF
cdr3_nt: TGCAGTGCTATGTGGGGACCTACCTACGAGCAGTACTTC

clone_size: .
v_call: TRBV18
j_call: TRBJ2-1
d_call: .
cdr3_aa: CASSPSGHNEQFF
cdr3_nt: TGTGCCAGCTCACCGAGCGGACACAATGAGCAGTTCTTC

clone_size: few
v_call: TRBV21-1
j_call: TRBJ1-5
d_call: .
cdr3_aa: CASRLQHF
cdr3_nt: TGTGCCAGCCGGCTCCAGCATTTT

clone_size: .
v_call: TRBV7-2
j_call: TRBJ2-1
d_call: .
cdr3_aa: CASSHSPRSSYNEQFF
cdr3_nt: TGTGCCAGCAGCCATTCTCCGAGGAGCTCCTACAATGAGCAGTTCTTC

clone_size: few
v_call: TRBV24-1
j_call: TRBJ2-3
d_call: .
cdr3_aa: CATSDAGTGIDTQYF
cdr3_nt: TGTGCCACCAGTGATGCCGGGACGGGTATAGATACGCAGTATTTT

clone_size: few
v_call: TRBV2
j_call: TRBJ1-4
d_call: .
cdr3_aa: CASSEGRREKLFF
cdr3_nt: TGTGCCAGCAGTGAGGGGCGGCGAGAAAAACTGTTTTTT

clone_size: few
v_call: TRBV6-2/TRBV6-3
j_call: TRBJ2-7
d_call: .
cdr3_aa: CASSPGPRVLEQYF
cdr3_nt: TGTGCCAGCAGTCCAGGTCCGAGGGTTCTCGAGCAGTACTTC

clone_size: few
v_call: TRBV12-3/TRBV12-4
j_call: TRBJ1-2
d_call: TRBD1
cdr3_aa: CASSSTGTVYGYTF
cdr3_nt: TGTGCCAGCAGTTCCACCGGGACAGTCTATGGCTACACCTTC

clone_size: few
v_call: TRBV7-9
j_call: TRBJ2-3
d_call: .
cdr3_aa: CASSSLLATTDTQYF
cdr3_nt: TGTGCCAGCAGCTCCTTACTAGCTACCACAGATACGCAGTATTTT

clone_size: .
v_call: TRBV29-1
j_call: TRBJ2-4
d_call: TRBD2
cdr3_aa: CSANLVRGDKNIQYF
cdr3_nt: TGCAGCGCCAACCTTGTCCGGGGGGACAAAAACATTCAGTACTTC

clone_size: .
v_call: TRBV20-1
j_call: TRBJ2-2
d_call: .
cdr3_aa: CSARGLNTGELFF
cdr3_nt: TGCAGTGCTAGAGGTCTAAACACCGGGGAGCTGTTTTTT

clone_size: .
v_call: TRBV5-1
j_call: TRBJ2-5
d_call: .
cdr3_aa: CASNPGLEETQYF
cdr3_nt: TGCGCCAGCAACCCGGGCCTAGAAGAGACCCAGTACTTC

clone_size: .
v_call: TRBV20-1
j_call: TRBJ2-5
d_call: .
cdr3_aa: CSARQNQETQYF
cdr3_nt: TGCAGTGCTCGCCAGAACCAAGAGACCCAGTACTTC

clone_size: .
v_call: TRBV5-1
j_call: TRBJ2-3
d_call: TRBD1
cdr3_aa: CASWQETGRSFGTDTQYF
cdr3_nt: TGCGCCAGTTGGCAGGAGACAGGGAGATCGTTTGGCACAGATACGCAGTATTTT

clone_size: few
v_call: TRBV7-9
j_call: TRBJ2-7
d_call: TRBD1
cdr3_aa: CASSLNPGTGEEQYF
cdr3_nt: TGTGCCAGCAGCCTAAACCCCGGGACAGGGGAAGAGCAGTACTTC

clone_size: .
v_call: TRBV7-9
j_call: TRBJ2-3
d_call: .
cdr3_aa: CASSLGPGPDTQYF
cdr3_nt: TGTGCCAGCAGCTTAGGGCCCGGACCAGATACGCAGTATTTT

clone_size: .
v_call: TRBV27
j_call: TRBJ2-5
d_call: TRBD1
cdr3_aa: CASSPPGQKETQYF
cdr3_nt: TGTGCCAGCAGTCCCCCGGGACAGAAAGAGACCCAGTACTTC

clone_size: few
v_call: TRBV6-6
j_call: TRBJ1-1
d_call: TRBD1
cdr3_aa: CASSPDRASAEAFF
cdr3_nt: TGTGCCAGCAGCCCGGACAGGGCGTCCGCTGAAGCTTTCTTT

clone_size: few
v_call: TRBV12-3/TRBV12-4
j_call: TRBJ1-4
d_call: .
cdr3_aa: CASSAGRNEKLFF
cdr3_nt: TGTGCCAGCAGTGCCGGCCGTAATGAAAAACTGTTTTTT

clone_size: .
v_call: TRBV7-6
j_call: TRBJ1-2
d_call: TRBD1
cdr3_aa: CASSLDRTGYGYTF
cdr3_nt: TGTGCCAGCAGCTTAGATAGGACAGGCTATGGCTACACCTTC

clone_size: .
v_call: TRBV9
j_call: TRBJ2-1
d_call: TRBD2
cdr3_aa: CASSVERERVDEQFF
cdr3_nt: TGTGCCAGCAGCGTAGAGCGGGAGCGAGTCGATGAGCAGTTCTTC

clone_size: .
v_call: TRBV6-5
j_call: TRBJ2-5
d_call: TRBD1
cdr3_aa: CASSYSTGEETQYF
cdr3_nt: TGTGCCAGCAGTTATTCAACAGGGGAAGAGACCCAGTACTTC

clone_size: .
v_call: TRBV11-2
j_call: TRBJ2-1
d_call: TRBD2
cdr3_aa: CASSPSRTPGTSGYNEQFF
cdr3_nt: TGTGCCAGCAGCCCTAGCAGAACTCCCGGGACTAGCGGCTACAATGAGCAGTTCTTC

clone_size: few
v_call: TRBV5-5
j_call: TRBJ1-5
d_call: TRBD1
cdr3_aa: CASSPFSTGGSNQPQHF
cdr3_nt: TGTGCCAGCAGCCCCTTTTCGACAGGGGGGAGCAATCAGCCCCAGCATTTT

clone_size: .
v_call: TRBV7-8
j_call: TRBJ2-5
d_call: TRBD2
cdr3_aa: CASSSQLGLVGETQYF
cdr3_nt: TGTGCCAGCAGCTCCCAACTCGGACTAGTTGGGGAGACCCAGTACTTC

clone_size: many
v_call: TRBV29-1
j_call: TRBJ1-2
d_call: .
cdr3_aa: CSAGGGAYGYTF
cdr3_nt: TGCAGCGCCGGAGGGGGGGCCTATGGCTACACCTTC

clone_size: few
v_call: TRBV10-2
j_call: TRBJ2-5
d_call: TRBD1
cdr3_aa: CASRYWDREEETQYF
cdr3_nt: TGCGCCAGCAGATACTGGGACAGGGAGGAAGAGACCCAGTACTTC

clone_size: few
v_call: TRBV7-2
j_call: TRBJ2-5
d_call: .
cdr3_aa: CASSPLVWEGGETQYF
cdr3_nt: TGTGCCAGCAGCCCCCTAGTGTGGGAGGGGGGGGAGACCCAGTACTTC

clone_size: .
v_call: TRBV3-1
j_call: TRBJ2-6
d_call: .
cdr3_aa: CASSQGGARANVLTF
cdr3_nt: TGTGCCAGCAGCCAAGGAGGGGCTAGGGCCAACGTCCTGACTTTC

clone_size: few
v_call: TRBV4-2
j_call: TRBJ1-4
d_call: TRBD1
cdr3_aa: CASSPTGPNEKLFF
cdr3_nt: TGTGCCAGCAGCCCGACAGGGCCGAATGAAAAACTGTTTTTT